This T cell receptor (beta chain) came from a study of response to subunit inactivated influenza vaccine (dated by TCRdb to the late 2010s). About the full investigation: Deep quantitative T cell receptor repertoire profiling was used in the study to track responses to a trivalent subunit inactivated influenza vaccine.

V has 0 bases trimmed and J has 4 bases trimmed; junction bases matching no gene number 1. The CDR3 measures 15 amino acids from cysteine to phenylalanine. Left in the record is the CDR3 DNA by itself, 45 bases read in frame from the first base. Per the germline V gene (reference sequence), DFQATT is the CDR1 and SNEGSKA is the CDR2. Results the study describes overall, beyond this receptor: According to the authors, only a limited number of new T cells may be recruited by each seasonal influenza vaccination.

A remark on this clonotype: Its antigen is not yet known. No per-base quality is available; no much larger clone lies one base away.

The receptor library was made with RT-PCR. The instrument was an Illumina HiSeq 2500. Using fastp trimming at Q25 and MiXCR clonotype assembly, TCRdb reanalyzed the public sequencing data and kept in-frame beta chains. Rows are unified per CDR3 protein, each entry keeping the most common DNA and genes. This sample holds 860,000 or so distinct CDR3 sequences; about 20% were observed only once. In total, the top ten clones hold 10% of the sample. Rearrangement joined TRBV20-1 to TRBJ2-5; TRBD2 lines up with 14 middle nucleotides. This TCR was recovered from a man in his fifties or sixties who received an inactivated influenza vaccine. Donor details come from another sample of the same person, matched by shared clones. The specimen was PBMCs from blood, collected roughly 5 days after vaccination. In nucleotides, the sequence is TGCAGTGCTAGAGAGGGGACTAGCGGGAGAGAGACCCAGTACTTC. Translated, it reads CSAREGTSGRETQYF.